The clone carrying this T cell receptor beta chain was seen a handful of times. Profiling relied on immunoSEQ multiplex PCR, and the TCRdb table lists in-frame clones only, not all of them. The sample has approximately 130,000 clones, approximately 87% seen once. This sample was taken from a study of blood T cell repertoires in COVID-19. Overall study context: Spain, Italy and the United States supplied samples that represented acute and convalescent COVID-19. T cells, B-cell-depleted T cells, or PBMCs provided the cDNA or gDNA that served as material.

The V and J ends lost 4 bases and 0 bases respectively, with 13 bases between them. Germline assignment: CDR1 LNHDA and CDR2 SQIVND (reference sequence). The CDR3 loop spans 15 amino acids. The clonotype originates from a man between 45 and 60 years old with acute or convalescent COVID-19. V usage is TRBV19 and J usage is TRBJ2-7; possibly TRBD1 for D (6 bases). The sample comprised peripheral blood. The DNA of the CDR3 is TGTGCCAGTAGTAAAACCGGACAGTTCTCCTACGAGCAGTACTTC. Amino acids: CASSKTGQFSYEQYF. Drawing the rest from reference TRBV19 and TRBJ2-7, the complete variable domain is DGGITQSPKYLFRKEGQNVTLSCEQNLNHDAMYWYRQDPGQGLRLIYYSQIVNDFQKGDIAEGYSVSREKKESFPLTVTSAQKNPTAFYLCASSKTGQFSYEQYFGPGTRLTVT.